This T cell receptor (beta chain) was sequenced during a study of identical twins. General study findings and limits: For cord blood, abundant beta clonotypes had fewer insertions, unlike memory repertoires, which showed none. Models underpredicted monozygotic twin sharing of out-of-frame TCR alpha.

This clonotype was counted at least ten times. Its specificity is unknown. TCRdb processed the 5' RACE reads anew with MiXCR; each CDR3 protein has one entry. The table shows more than 350,000 distinct CDR3 sequences, with approximately 8.8% occurring only once. The CDR3 is made up of 18 amino acids. Trimming removed 3 bases at V and 8 bases at J, with 26 bases between. This clonotype originated in a woman aged 45-60 years in good health. The sequenced material came from naive T cells sorted from blood. The chain joins TRBV12-3 or TRBV12-4 to TRBJ2-1, with D perhaps TRBD2 (5 bases). Written as DNA, the CDR3 is TGTGCCAGCAGTTTTTGGCTAGCTGCCCGTCAAATTCGTGATGAGCAGTTCTTC. Amino acid sequence: CASSFWLAARQIRDEQFF.